The 10 T cell receptor beta chains below were found in one sample sequenced in a study of T-cell reconstitution after alpha-beta-depleted transplantation in children (dated by TCRdb to 2016 to 2017). The sample's treatment or condition label, in plain terms: allogeneic hematopoietic cell transplantation with graft depleted of TCRalphabeta T cells and CD19 B cells. The library relied on PCR. The reads were generated on an Illumina HiSeq 2500. TCR library preparation used molecular barcoding, with unique molecular identifiers applied to normalize quantification of the TCRbeta repertoire. The raw public data were reprocessed by TCRdb itself: fastp quality trimming at Q25, MiXCR clonotype calling, in-frame beta chains only. All rows with the same CDR3 protein become a single entry with the most common DNA and genes. The sample records about 610,000 distinct CDR3 sequences, about a quarter of which are singletons. In total, the top ten clones hold 30% to 45% of the sample.

Sequenced material: PBMCs, taken before TCRalphabeta/CD19-depleted stem cell transplant. The receptors were sampled from a boy under three years old with Wiskott-Aldrich syndrome, due to receive a stem cell transplant.

The genes are TRBV5-6 and TRBJ2-1, with a tentative D call TRBD1 (6 bases). Germline V lookup: CDR1 SGHDT, CDR2 YYEEEE. Trimming took off 4 bases at V and 8 bases at J, with 22 bases between the two ends. CDR3 length: 16 amino acids. This CDR3 reads CASSLLDRMWNHEQFF. In DNA, the CDR3 is TGTGCCAGCAGCCTCCTTGACAGGATGTGGAATCATGAGCAGTTCTTC.

The V call is TRBV12-3 or TRBV12-4, the J call TRBJ1-1, with D uncertain. This CDR3 region has 12 residues. Trimming took off 3 bases at V and 3 bases at J, with 5 bases between the two ends. CDR3 sequence (DNA): TGTGCCAGCAGTTTTGGCGACACTGAAGCTTTCTTT. This codes for CASSFGDTEAFF.

This clonotype was recorded a few times. In DNA, the CDR3 is TGTGCCAGCAGCTTACTTGTCTTAGAGGACCTCTATGGCTACACCTTC. It is translated as CASSLLVLEDLYGYTF. The V and J genes are TRBV7-9 and TRBJ1-2; D not resolved. The CDR3 totals 16 residues. Trimming removed 2 bases at V and 4 bases at J, with 17 bases between. Germline-derived CDR1 and CDR2 are SEHNR and FQNEAQ (reference sequence). The variable domain in full, with the rest retrieved from reference TRBV7-9 and TRBJ1-2, is DTGVSQNPRHKITKRGQNVTFRCDPISEHNRLYWYRQTLGQGPEFLTYFQNEAQLEKSRLLSDRFSAERPKGSFSTLEIQRTEQGDSAMYLCASSLLVLEDLYGYTFGSGTRLTVV.

The rearrangement links TRBV12-3 or TRBV12-4 to TRBJ1-2; 12 bases line up with TRBD1. The junction had 9 bases not matched to a gene; V was cut back by 3 bases and J by 4 bases. This CDR3 has 17 residues. The CDR3 nucleotides read TGTGCCAGCAGTTTGGGGGGACAGGGGGCGAGAGCCTATGGCTACACCTTC. It encodes CASSLGGQGARAYGYTF.

This clonotype occurred once. The CDR3 nucleotides read TGCGCCAGCAGGCCGCAGCCAGGGGATATGAACACTGAAGCTTTCTTT. Amino acids: CASRPQPGDMNTEAFF. The chain joins TRBV5-1 to TRBJ1-1; the D gene is possibly TRBD1 (6 bases). V was cut by 5 bases and J by 0 bases, with 17 bases left in between. The CDR3 is made up of 16 amino acids. The germline CDR1 and CDR2 sequences are SGHRS and YFSETQ.

This chain uses TRBV5-1 with TRBJ2-7, with TRBD2 identical over 7 bases. The CDR3 runs to 13 residues. Germline CDR1 reads SGHRS; CDR2 reads YFSETQ. The ends lost 0 bases at V and 9 bases at J; junction bases unmatched: 6. The CDR3 sequence is CASSLEGGSGQYF. The CDR3 coding sequence is TGCGCCAGCAGCTTGGAAGGCGGGAGCGGGCAGTACTTC.

The chain combines TRBV7-2 with TRBJ2-2; D ambiguous. Trimming took off 4 bases at V and 5 bases at J, with 11 bases between the two ends. This CDR3 is built from 14 residues. CDR1 is SGHTA, CDR2 FQGNSA, per germline. The CDR3 spells CASSSRLVTGELFF. The DNA of the CDR3 is TGTGCCAGCAGCTCGCGACTCGTAACCGGGGAGCTGTTTTTT.

V and J are TRBV12-3 or TRBV12-4 and TRBJ2-2, with TRBD1 matching 12 bases. The ends lost 8 bases at V and 7 bases at J; junction bases unmatched: 14. This CDR3 region has 17 residues. In DNA, the CDR3 is TGTGCCAGCGGTAACAGCCGGGACAGGGGGCTAGGCGGGGAGCTGTTTTTT. Its protein is CASGNSRDRGLGGELFF.

In its sample, this clonotype was seen a few times. The chain combines TRBV2 with TRBJ2-7; perhaps TRBD1 as D (5 bases). Germline assignment: CDR1 SNHLY and CDR2 FYNNEI. The CDR3 is 14 residues long. The V end was cut by 7 bases, the J end by 5 bases, with 18 bases between. The CDR3 DNA sequence: TGTGCCAGCACTGCTTTGGGCAGGGTTCACGAGCAGTACTTC. As protein: CASTALGRVHEQYF.

The chain joins TRBV5-1 to TRBJ2-1; 7 bases map to TRBD2. The CDR3 is 14 residues long. The V and J ends lost 3 bases and 9 bases, in that order; junction bases with no gene match: 9. Germline assignment: CDR1 SGHRS and CDR2 YFSETQ. The CDR3 sequence: CASSSASGWSEQFF. The CDR3 coding sequence is TGCGCCAGCAGCTCGGCTAGCGGCTGGAGTGAGCAGTTCTTC.